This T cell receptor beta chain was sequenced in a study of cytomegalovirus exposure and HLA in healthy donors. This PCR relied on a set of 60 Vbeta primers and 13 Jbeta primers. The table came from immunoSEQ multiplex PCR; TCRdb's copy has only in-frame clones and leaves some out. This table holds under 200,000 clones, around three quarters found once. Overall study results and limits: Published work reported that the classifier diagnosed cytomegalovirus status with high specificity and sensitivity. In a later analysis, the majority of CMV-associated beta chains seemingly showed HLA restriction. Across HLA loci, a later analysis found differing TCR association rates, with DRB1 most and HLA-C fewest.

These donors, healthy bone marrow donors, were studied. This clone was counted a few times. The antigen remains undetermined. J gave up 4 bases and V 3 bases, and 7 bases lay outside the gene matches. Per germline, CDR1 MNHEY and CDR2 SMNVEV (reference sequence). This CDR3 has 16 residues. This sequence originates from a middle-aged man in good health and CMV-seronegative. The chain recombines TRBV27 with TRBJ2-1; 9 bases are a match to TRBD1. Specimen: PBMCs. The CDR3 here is CASSFRGTGQYNEQFF. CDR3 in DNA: TGTGCCAGCAGTTTCAGAGGGACAGGGCAGTACAATGAGCAGTTCTTC.